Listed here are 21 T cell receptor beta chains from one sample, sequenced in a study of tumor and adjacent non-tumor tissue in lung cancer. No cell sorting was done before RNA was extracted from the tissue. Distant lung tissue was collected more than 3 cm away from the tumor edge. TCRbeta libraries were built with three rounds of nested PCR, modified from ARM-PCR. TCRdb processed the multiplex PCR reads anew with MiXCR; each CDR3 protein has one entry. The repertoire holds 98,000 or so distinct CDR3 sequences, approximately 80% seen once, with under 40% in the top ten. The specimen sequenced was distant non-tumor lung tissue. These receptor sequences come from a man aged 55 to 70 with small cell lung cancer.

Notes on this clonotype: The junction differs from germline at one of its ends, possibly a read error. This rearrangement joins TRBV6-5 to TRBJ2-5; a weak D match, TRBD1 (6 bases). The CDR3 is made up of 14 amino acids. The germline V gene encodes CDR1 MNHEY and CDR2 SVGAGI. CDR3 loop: CAISFQTGQETQYF. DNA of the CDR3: TGCGCCATCAGTTTCCAGACAGGCCAAGAGACCCAGTACTTC.

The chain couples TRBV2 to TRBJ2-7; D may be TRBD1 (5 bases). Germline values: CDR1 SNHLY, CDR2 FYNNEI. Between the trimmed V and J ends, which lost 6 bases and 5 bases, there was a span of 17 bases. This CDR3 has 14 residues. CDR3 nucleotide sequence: TGTGCCAGCAGCGCTGACAGAAGAGATCACGAGCAGTACTTC. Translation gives CASSADRRDHEQYF.

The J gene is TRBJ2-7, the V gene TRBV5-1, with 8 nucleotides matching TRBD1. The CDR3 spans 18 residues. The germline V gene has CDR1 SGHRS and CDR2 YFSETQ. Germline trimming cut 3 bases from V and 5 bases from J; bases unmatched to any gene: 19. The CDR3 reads CASSSWGQEAVGSNEQYF. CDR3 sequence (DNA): TGCGCCAGCAGCTCCTGGGGACAGGAGGCAGTTGGGTCCAACGAGCAGTACTTC.

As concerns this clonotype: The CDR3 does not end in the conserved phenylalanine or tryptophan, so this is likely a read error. The CDR3 sequence: CASSQGLRANTWELFL. The CDR3 bases are TGTGCCAGCAGCCAAGGTCTGAGGGCCAACACCTGGGAACTGTTTTTG. This sequence joins TRBV4-2 and TRBJ2-2; D may be TRBD2 (5 bases). The germline V gene has CDR1 LGHNA and CDR2 YNFKEQ. The CDR3 has 16 residues.

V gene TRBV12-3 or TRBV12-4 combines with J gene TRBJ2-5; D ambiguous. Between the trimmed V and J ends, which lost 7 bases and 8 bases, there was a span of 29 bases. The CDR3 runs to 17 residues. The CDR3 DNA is TGTGCCAGCACCCCAACATCGGTCGTGTTACGGGCGAAAACCCAGTACTTC. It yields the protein CASTPTSVVLRAKTQYF.

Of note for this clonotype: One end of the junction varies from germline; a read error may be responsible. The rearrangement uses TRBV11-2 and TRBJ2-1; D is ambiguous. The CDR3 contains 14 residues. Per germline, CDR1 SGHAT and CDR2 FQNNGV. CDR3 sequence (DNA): TGTGCCAGCACCTTAGAACCGGGCAACAATGAGCAATTCTTC. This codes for CASTLEPGNNEQFF.

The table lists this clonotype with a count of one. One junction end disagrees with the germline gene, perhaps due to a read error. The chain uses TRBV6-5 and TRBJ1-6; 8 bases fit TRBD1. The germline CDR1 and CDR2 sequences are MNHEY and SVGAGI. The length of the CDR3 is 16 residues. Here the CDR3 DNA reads TGTGCCAGCAGGCGCGATAGGACAGGGAAGTCTTCACTCCTCCACTTT. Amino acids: CASRRDRTGKSSLLHF.

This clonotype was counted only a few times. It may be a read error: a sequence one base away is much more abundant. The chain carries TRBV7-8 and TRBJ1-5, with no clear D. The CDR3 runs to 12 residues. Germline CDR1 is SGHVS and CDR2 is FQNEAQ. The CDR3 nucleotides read TGTACCAGCAGCTTAGTTTTCCAGCCCCAGCATTTT. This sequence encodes CTSSLVFQPQHF.

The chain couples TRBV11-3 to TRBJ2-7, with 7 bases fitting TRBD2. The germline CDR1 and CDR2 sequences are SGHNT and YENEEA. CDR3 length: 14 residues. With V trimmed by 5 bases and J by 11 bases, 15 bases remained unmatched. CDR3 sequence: CASSPYSCAGEKYF. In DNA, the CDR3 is TGTGCCAGCAGCCCTTACTCCTGCGCGGGGGAGAAGTACTTC.

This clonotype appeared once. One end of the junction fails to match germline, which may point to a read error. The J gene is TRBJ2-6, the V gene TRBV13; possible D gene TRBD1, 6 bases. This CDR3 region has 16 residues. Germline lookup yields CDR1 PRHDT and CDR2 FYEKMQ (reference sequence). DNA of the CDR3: TGTACCAGCAGCTCCAGGGGAGTGGCTGGGGCCATCGTCCTGACTTTC. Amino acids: CTSSSRGVAGAIVLTF.

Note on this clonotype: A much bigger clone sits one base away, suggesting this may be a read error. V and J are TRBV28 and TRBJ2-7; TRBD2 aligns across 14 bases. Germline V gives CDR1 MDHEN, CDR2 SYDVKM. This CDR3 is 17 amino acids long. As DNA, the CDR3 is TGTGCCAGCATTGGGGGTGGACTAGCGGGGGGAATCTACGAGAAGTACTTC. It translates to CASIGGGLAGGIYEKYF. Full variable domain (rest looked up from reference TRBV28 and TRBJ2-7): DVKVTQSSRYLVKRTGEKVFLECVQDMDHENMFWYRQDPGLGLRLIYFSYDVKMKEKGDIPEGYSVSREKKERFSLILESASTNQTSMYLCASIGGGLAGGIYEKYFGPGTRLTVT.

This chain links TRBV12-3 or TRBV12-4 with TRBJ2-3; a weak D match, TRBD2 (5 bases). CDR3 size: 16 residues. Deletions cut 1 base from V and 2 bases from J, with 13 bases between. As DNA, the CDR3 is TGTGCCAGCAGTTTAGAAGACTATAGGTACACAGATACGCAGTATTTT. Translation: CASSLEDYRYTDTQYF.

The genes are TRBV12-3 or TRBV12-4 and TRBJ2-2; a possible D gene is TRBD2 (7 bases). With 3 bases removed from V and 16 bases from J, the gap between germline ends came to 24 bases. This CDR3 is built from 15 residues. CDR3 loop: CASSFSGRDTGGQFF. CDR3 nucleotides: TGTGCCAGCAGTTTCTCTGGGAGAGACACCGGGGGGCAGTTTTTT.

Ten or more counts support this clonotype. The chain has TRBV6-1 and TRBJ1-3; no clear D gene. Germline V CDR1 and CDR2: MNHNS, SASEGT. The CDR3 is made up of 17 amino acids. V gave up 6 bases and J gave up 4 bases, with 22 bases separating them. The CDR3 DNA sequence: TGTGCCAGCAGGGGTACGGGAGGGTCTACGCCAGGAAACACCATATATTTT. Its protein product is CASRGTGGSTPGNTIYF.

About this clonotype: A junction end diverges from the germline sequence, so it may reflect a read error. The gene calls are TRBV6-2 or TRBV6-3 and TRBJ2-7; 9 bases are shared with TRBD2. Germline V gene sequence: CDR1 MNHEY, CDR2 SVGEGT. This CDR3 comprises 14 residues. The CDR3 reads CASKIAGVPMERFF. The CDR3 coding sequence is TGTGCCAGCAAGATAGCGGGAGTCCCTATGGAGCGGTTCTTC.

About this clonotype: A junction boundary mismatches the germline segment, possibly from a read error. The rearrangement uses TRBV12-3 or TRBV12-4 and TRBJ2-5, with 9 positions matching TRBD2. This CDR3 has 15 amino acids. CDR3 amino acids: CACSTYSGGQDTQYF. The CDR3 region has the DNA TGTGCCTGCAGTACCTATAGCGGGGGACAAGATACCCAGTACTTC.

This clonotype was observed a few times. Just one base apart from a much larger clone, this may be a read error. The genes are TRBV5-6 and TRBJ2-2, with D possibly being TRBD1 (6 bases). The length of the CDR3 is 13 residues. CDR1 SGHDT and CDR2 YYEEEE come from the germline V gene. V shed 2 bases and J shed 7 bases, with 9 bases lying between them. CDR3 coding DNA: TGTGCCAGCAGCTTCCAGGGGATCGGGGAGCTGTTTTTT. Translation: CASSFQGIGELFF.

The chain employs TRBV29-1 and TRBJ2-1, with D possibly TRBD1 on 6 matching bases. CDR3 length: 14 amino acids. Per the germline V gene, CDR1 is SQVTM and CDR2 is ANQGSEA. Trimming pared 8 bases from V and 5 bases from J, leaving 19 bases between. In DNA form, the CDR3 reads TGCAGCCTATACAGGGTGTTAGGGAACAATGAGCAGTTCTTC. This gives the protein CSLYRVLGNNEQFF.

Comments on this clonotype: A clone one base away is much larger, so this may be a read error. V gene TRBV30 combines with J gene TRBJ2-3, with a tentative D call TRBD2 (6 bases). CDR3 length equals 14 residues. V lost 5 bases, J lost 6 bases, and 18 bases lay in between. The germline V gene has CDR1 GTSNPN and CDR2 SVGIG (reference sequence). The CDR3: CAWSGTLTADTQYF. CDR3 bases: TGTGCCTGGTCCGGGACTTTAACCGCCGATACGCAGTATTTT.

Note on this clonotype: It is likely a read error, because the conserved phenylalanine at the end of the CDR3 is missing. CDR3 nucleotides: TGTACCAGCAGCGACAGAGGGACCCTCCCACTTTACGAGCAGTACATC. It translates to CTSSDRGTLPLYEQYI. The chain links TRBV6-6 to TRBJ2-7; D possibly uses TRBD1 or TRBD2 (5 bases each). This CDR3 is 16 amino acids long. The germline gives CDR1 MNHNY, CDR2 SVGAGI (reference sequence).

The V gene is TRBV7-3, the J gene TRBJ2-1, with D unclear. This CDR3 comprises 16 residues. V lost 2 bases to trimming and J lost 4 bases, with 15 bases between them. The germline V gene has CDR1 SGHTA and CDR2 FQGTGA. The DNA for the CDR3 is TGTGCCAGCAGCTTAGAAACTCGGAACTCATACAATGAGCAGTTCTTC. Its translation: CASSLETRNSYNEQFF.